The entry below gives a single TCR beta chain sequence along with its context. No antigen is known for it. This sample is drawn from a study of PD-1 blockade in classical Hodgkin lymphoma. Findings of the study overall: The diversity seen at baseline in complete responders resembled that of newly diagnosed patients.

The germline V gene has CDR1 LGHNA and CDR2 YNFKEQ. The ends lost 3 bases at V and 3 bases at J; junction bases unmatched: 4. The CDR3 totals 15 residues. Every patient relapsed after autologous stem cell transplantation, and brentuximab vedotin exposure varied. TCRdb's table, derived via immunoSEQ multiplex PCR, lists solely in-frame clones and lacks some. The sample holds 20,000 to 25,000 clones, just over 75% seen once. The chain combines TRBV4-2 with TRBJ2-5; 10 bases are a match to TRBD1. This receptor was identified in a human donor with classical Hodgkin lymphoma. Specimen: peripheral blood mononuclear cells (PBMCs), collected before the second cycle of nivolumab. CDR3 sequence reads: CASSHDRGHKETQYF. The CDR3 nucleotides read TGTGCCAGCAGCCACGACAGGGGGCATAAAGAGACCCAGTACTTC.